This T cell receptor (beta chain) comes out of a study of CD8 T cell repertoires and HIV-1 epitope variants. At the level of the study: Tested: three Gag epitope families, Nef HW9 and YT9. General study points: Six of nine antigen-specific clonotypes appeared cross-reactive to autologous or escape variants. Nef KF9 drew four or five clonotypes and HW9 one, without TAALDMSHF responses.

Clones were sequenced by immunoSEQ multiplex PCR, and TCRdb holds only the in-frame ones, with some missing. This table has fewer than 5,500 clones, 55% to 75% appearing once. To note about this clone: Its antigen is unidentified.

V shed 1 base and J shed 2 bases, with 9 bases lying between them. CDR3 size: 14 residues. Germline CDR1 and CDR2: SGHTA and FQGNSA. This clonotype was sampled from a male donor with HIV. The sequenced sample consisted of cultured CD8+ T cells derived from PBMCs. The chain links TRBV7-2 to TRBJ2-7, with D possibly matching TRBD1 (6 bases). The CDR3 region has the DNA TGTGCCAGCAGCTTAGGTCCAGGGGCCTACGAGCAGTACTTC. As protein: CASSLGPGAYEQYF.